This is a list of T cell receptor beta chains from one sample in a study of T cells in Graves' hyperthyroidism and ophthalmopathy. One entry per CDR3 protein results from TCRdb running MiXCR on the multiplex PCR reads. The sample contains about 720,000 distinct CDR3 sequences, about 17% of which appear only once. The sample comprised blood. These receptors came from a woman in her 50s with Graves' hyperthyroidism that later progressed to Graves' ophthalmopathy. Each CDR3 is given with its conserved first and last residue. The D gene is left open where the match is weak. Clone sizes are given selectively: once, few, many, or a class where the clone is expanded.

>.|16|few|TRBJ1-3|TRBV6-1
CASSPPGALSGNTIYF
TGTGCCAGCAGCCCCCCAGGGGCCCTCTCTGGAAACACCATATATTTT
>.|14|many|TRBJ2-3|TRBV11-2
CASSLYPSTDTQYF
TGTGCCAGCAGCTTATACCCCAGCACAGATACGCAGTATTTT
>.|14|many|TRBJ1-1|TRBV2
CASSPVLTNTEAFF
TGTGCCAGCAGTCCGGTCTTAACGAACACTGAAGCTTTCTTT
>TRBD1|14|many|TRBJ2-3|TRBV5-1
CASSTGQGTDTQYF
TGCGCCAGCAGCACCGGACAGGGCACAGATACGCAGTATTTT
>.|13|.|TRBJ1-2|TRBV6-1
CASSLDGAGGYTF
TGTGCCAGCAGCCTGGACGGCGCGGGAGGCTACACCTTC
>TRBD1|14|few|TRBJ1-2|TRBV27
CASSHGTGEGGYTF
TGTGCCAGCAGCCACGGGACAGGGGAAGGCGGCTACACCTTC
>TRBD1|13|many|TRBJ2-7|TRBV2
CASRDRSPDEQYF
TGTGCCAGCAGGGACAGGTCGCCCGACGAGCAGTACTTC
>.|16|few|TRBJ1-5|TRBV28
CASSLYSGGGPQPQHF
TGTGCCAGCAGTTTATACTCGGGGGGAGGGCCCCAGCCCCAGCATTTT
>TRBD1|15|many|TRBJ2-5|TRBV20-1
CSAIEGQGAFETQYF
TGCAGTGCTATAGAGGGACAGGGGGCTTTCGAGACCCAGTACTTC
>TRBD1|17|.|TRBJ1-2|TRBV5-1
CASSFDGQGASLGGYTF
TGCGCCAGCAGCTTCGATGGACAGGGGGCTTCCCTCGGGGGCTACACCTTC
>.|12|many|TRBJ2-5|TRBV3-1
CASSHPRETQYF
TGTGCCAGCAGCCACCCTCGGGAGACCCAGTACTTC
>.|14|many|TRBJ1-2|TRBV12-3/TRBV12-4
CASNWEPGIYGYTF
TGTGCCAGCAACTGGGAGCCGGGGATCTATGGCTACACCTTC
>TRBD1|13|many|TRBJ2-7|TRBV11-3
CASSTRTGYEQYF
TGTGCCAGCAGCACGAGGACAGGCTACGAGCAGTACTTC
>.|13|few|TRBJ1-2|TRBV6-2/TRBV6-3
CASSYGGENGYTF
TGTGCCAGCAGTTATGGAGGGGAAAATGGCTACACCTTC
>TRBD1|15|.|TRBJ1-6|TRBV10-3
CAINSGTGVNSPLHF
TGTGCCATTAATTCCGGGACAGGGGTTAATTCACCCCTCCACTTT
>.|14|few|TRBJ1-5|TRBV7-2
CASSSGGSGQPQHF
TGTGCCAGCAGCTCCGGGGGCTCTGGACAGCCCCAGCATTTT
>TRBD2|15|once|TRBJ2-5|TRBV5-1
CASSPSGGPGETQYF
TGCGCCAGCAGCCCTAGCGGGGGCCCGGGGGAGACCCAGTACTTC
>.|13|.|TRBJ1-1|TRBV7-2
CASSRQAAQGAFF
TGTGCCAGCAGCCGACAGGCAGCCCAGGGGGCTTTCTTT
>.|13|.|TRBJ2-1|TRBV10-3
CAISDGLYNEQFF
TGTGCCATCAGTGACGGACTCTACAATGAGCAGTTCTTC
>.|13|many|TRBJ2-3|TRBV6-1
CASSSLSTDTQYF
TGTGCCAGCAGTTCCCTCTCCACAGATACGCAGTATTTT
>.|15|.|TRBJ1-5|TRBV6-2/TRBV6-3
CASRDPGELNQPQHF
TGTGCCAGCAGAGACCCCGGGGAGCTCAATCAGCCCCAGCATTTT
>TRBD2|14|.|TRBJ2-3|TRBV28
CASSFSGFRYTQYF
TGTGCCAGCAGTTTTAGCGGGTTCAGGTATACGCAGTATTTT
>.|13|few|TRBJ2-7|TRBV12-3/TRBV12-4
CASSSDVSYEQYF
TGTGCCAGCAGCTCTGACGTGTCCTACGAGCAGTACTTC
>TRBD1|16|few|TRBJ1-1|TRBV18
CASSPGTGAESTEAFF
TGTGCCAGCTCACCTGGGACAGGGGCAGAGAGCACTGAAGCTTTCTTT
>.|17|.|TRBJ2-5|TRBV20-1
CSARRPAGRSSLETQYF
TGCAGTGCTAGACGACCGGCGGGGCGGAGTAGCTTGGAGACCCAGTACTTC